This T cell receptor (beta chain) emerged from a study of cytomegalovirus exposure and HLA in healthy donors. The PCR ran on 60 Vbeta and 13 Jbeta primers. The data were produced by immunoSEQ multiplex PCR, yet TCRdb's version contains in-frame clones alone and is incomplete. The table has 150,000 to 200,000 clones, more than 75% seen once. Trimming shortened V by 5 bases and J by 1 base, and 8 bases separated the two germline ends. There are 13 residues in the CDR3. Germline CDR1 SGHTA, CDR2 FQGTGA. General study findings and limits: Donors belonging to an Asian-associated ancestry cluster reportedly showed fewer N-insertions in productive TCRs than the roughly 670-donor mean, according to what a later analysis found. Most of the TCR beta V segments (in an earlier analysis) were productive either about 90% or about 30% of the time.

With respect to this clone: Antigen unknown.

The TCR was taken from a woman between 45 and 60 years old in good health and CMV-seronegative. The source material was PBMCs. The chain uses TRBV7-3 and TRBJ1-1; weak D call: TRBD1 (6 bases). The CDR3 DNA reads TGTGCCAGCAGCCAGGGGCGGAACACTGAAGCTTTCTTT. This encodes CASSQGRNTEAFF.